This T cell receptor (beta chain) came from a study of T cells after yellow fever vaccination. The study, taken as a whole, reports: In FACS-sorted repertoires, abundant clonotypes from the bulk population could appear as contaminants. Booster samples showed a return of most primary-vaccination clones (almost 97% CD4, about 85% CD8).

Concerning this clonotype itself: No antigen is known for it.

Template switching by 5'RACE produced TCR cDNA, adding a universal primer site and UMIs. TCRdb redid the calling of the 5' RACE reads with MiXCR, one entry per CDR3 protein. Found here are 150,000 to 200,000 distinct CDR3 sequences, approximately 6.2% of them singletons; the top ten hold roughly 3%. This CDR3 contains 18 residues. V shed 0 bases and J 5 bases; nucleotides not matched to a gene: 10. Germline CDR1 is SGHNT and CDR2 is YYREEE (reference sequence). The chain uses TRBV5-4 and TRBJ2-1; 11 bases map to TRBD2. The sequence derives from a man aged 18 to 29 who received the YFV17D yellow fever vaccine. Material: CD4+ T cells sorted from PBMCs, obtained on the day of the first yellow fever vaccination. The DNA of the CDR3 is TGTGCCAGCAGCTTGGGGCTAGCGGGGGGCGGGGGCGACAATGAGCAGTTCTTC. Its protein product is CASSLGLAGGGGDNEQFF.